This T cell receptor (beta chain) was recovered during a study of identical twins. Findings of the study overall: Among monozygotic twins, out-of-frame TCR alpha sharing exceeded what models predicted. Invariant MAIT and iNKT cells may have partly biased zero-insertion analyses.

One entry per CDR3 protein, called by TCRdb with MiXCR from the 5' RACE reads. The sample contains more than 400,000 distinct CDR3 sequences, roughly 15% of which appear only once. This clonotype was observed a few times. Its matching antigen is unknown. The germline CDR1 and CDR2 sequences are SNHLY and FYNNEI. Unmatched junction bases numbered 1, after V lost 8 bases and J lost 4 bases. The CDR3 is 12 residues long. In addition, the sample was reused for a study of yellow fever vaccine responses in identical twins.

The sequence came from a woman between 18 and 30 years old in good health. What was sequenced was CD4+ T cells sorted from blood. The J gene is TRBJ2-7, the V gene TRBV2; 11 bases are shared with TRBD2. The CDR3 reads CASLAGGYEQYF. As DNA, the CDR3 is TGTGCCAGCCTAGCGGGAGGTTACGAGCAGTACTTC.